These T cell receptor beta chains were read from a single sample in a study of cytomegalovirus exposure and HLA in healthy donors. Measured with immunoSEQ multiplex PCR; TCRdb has only the in-frame clones, and not every one. The table lists fewer than 150,000 clones, 60% to 80% of them singletons. Sample: PBMCs. These receptor sequences come from a man aged 45-65 years in good health and CMV-seronegative. Both conserved end residues are part of each CDR3. D genes are given only for firm matches. The size entry is marked missing in some rows and otherwise reads once, few, many or a size class.

j_call v_call d_call clone_size cdr3_aa cdr3_nt
TRBJ2-4 TRBV6-1 . . CASATENIQYF TGTGCCAGCGCTACAGAAAACATTCAGTACTTC
TRBJ1-1 TRBV11-1 . few CASSSRTVSTEAFF TGTGCCAGCAGCTCTCGTACAGTATCGACTGAAGCTTTCTTT
TRBJ1-1 TRBV27 . . CASSLSGQGINTEAFF TGTGCCAGCAGTTTATCTGGGCAGGGAATTAACACTGAAGCTTTCTTT
TRBJ2-7 TRBV7-2 . . CASSPSYEQYF TGTGCCAGCAGCCCTAGTTACGAGCAGTACTTC
TRBJ2-2 TRBV11-1 TRBD2 . CASSSLGREAFTGELFF TGTGCCAGCAGCTCTCTAGGCCGGGAGGCGTTCACCGGGGAGCTGTTTTTT
TRBJ2-2 TRBV28 TRBD2 . CASRREGPRTGELFF TGTGCCAGCAGACGGGAGGGCCCTCGCACCGGGGAGCTGTTTTTT
TRBJ1-1 TRBV4-1 TRBD1 . CASSGQGAEAFF TGCGCCAGTTCCGGACAGGGCGCTGAAGCTTTCTTT
TRBJ1-4 TRBV25-1 . . CASSASSATNEKLFF TGTGCCAGCAGTGCTAGCAGCGCAACTAATGAAAAACTGTTTTTT
TRBJ2-7 TRBV19 TRBD2 . CASSKTSGSYEQYF TGTGCCAGTAGTAAAACTAGCGGGAGCTACGAGCAGTACTTC
TRBJ1-5 TRBV18 . . CASSPVGGGDQPQHF TGTGCCAGCTCACCCGTCGGGGGTGGGGATCAGCCCCAGCATTTT
TRBJ2-5 TRBV5-1 TRBD2 once CASSSAGGRETQYF TGCGCCAGCAGCTCAGCGGGAGGGAGGGAGACCCAGTACTTC
TRBJ1-5 TRBV19 . . CASSRSGDYEPQHF TGTGCCAGTAGTCGATCAGGGGACTACGAGCCCCAGCATTTT
TRBJ2-2 TRBV9 TRBD1 . CASSVETGGPGELFF TGTGCCAGCAGCGTAGAGACAGGGGGCCCCGGGGAGCTGTTTTTT
TRBJ2-2 TRBV19 TRBD1 few CASSGTGFAGELFF TGTGCCAGTAGTGGGACAGGGTTCGCCGGGGAGCTGTTTTTT
TRBJ2-5 TRBV2 TRBD2 . CASSENSGSRETQYF TGTGCCAGCAGTGAAAATAGCGGGAGTCGAGAGACCCAGTACTTC
TRBJ2-3 TRBV7-2 TRBD1 . CASSLYGTGSDTQYF TGTGCCAGCAGTTTATATGGGACAGGGTCAGATACGCAGTATTTT
TRBJ2-7 TRBV14 . . CASSQQVRGPFEQYF TGTGCCAGCAGCCAGCAAGTCAGGGGACCCTTCGAGCAGTACTTC
TRBJ1-1 TRBV28 TRBD1 . CASSSIGTGGTEAFF TGTGCCAGCAGTTCCATAGGGACAGGGGGCACTGAAGCTTTCTTT
TRBJ2-3 TRBV28 . . CASKQGIDTQYF TGTGCCAGCAAACAGGGAATAGATACGCAGTATTTT
TRBJ2-3 TRBV7-8 . few CASSILRGTDTQYF TGTGCCAGCAGCATCCTACGGGGCACAGATACGCAGTATTTT
TRBJ2-7 TRBV4-1 TRBD1 . CASSQVYGQGHEQYF TGCGCCAGCAGCCAAGTCTATGGACAGGGCCACGAGCAGTACTTC
TRBJ2-7 TRBV6-5 . . CASSYSMGRNEQYF TGTGCCAGCAGTTACTCTATGGGGCGCAACGAGCAGTACTTC
TRBJ2-1 TRBV7-2 . . CASSILAGSSYNEQFF TGTGCCAGCAGTATCCTCGCGGGGAGCTCCTACAATGAGCAGTTCTTC
TRBJ1-1 TRBV13 . . CASSLGGTRNTEAFF TGTGCCAGCAGCTTAGGCGGGACAAGGAACACTGAAGCTTTCTTT
TRBJ2-1 TRBV11-1 . . CASSLDRGLLPPEQFF TGTGCCAGCAGCTTAGACCGGGGTCTACTACCCCCTGAGCAGTTCTTC
TRBJ2-1 TRBV4-2 . . CASSPGAGRPHEQFF TGTGCCAGCAGCCCGGGAGCGGGCCGACCACATGAGCAGTTCTTC
TRBJ2-3 TRBV19 . . CASKQGSTDTQYF TGTGCCAGTAAGCAGGGGAGCACAGATACGCAGTATTTT
TRBJ2-5 TRBV15 . . CATSRVNREGETQYF TGTGCCACCAGCAGAGTCAACAGGGAAGGAGAGACCCAGTACTTC
TRBJ2-5 TRBV19 . few CASSISSGAETQYF TGTGCCAGTAGTATCTCATCGGGAGCAGAGACCCAGTACTTC
TRBJ2-4 TRBV2 TRBD2 . CASNPSGALAKNIQYF TGTGCCAGCAACCCTAGCGGGGCCCTAGCCAAAAACATTCAGTACTTC
TRBJ2-6 TRBV28 . . CASSQTGSGANVLTF TGTGCCAGCAGTCAAACAGGGAGCGGGGCCAACGTCCTGACTTTC
TRBJ2-7 TRBV15 . . CATSRDRASSYEQYF TGTGCCACCAGCAGGGACCGGGCTAGCAGTTACGAGCAGTACTTC
TRBJ2-5 TRBV27 TRBD2 few CASSSRTSGRGETQYF TGTGCCAGCAGTTCTCGGACTAGCGGGAGGGGTGAGACCCAGTACTTC
TRBJ1-5 TRBV18 TRBD1 . CASSQGQGGPQHF TGTGCCAGCTCCCAAGGACAGGGTGGGCCCCAGCATTTT
TRBJ1-2 TRBV25-1 . . CASRPSGANYGYTF TGTGCCAGCAGGCCCTCAGGGGCTAACTATGGCTACACCTTC
TRBJ2-3 TRBV10-3 . few CAISPSTDTQYF TGTGCCATCAGCCCTAGCACAGATACGCAGTATTTT
TRBJ1-1 TRBV9 . . CASSVQGNTEAFF TGTGCCAGCAGCGTCCAGGGGAACACTGAAGCTTTCTTT
TRBJ2-1 TRBV11-2 TRBD2 . CASSLSAGAHNEQFF TGTGCCAGCAGCTTATCGGCGGGAGCGCACAATGAGCAGTTCTTC
TRBJ2-3 TRBV7-6 TRBD2 . CASSLGSGASTDTQYF TGTGCCAGCAGCTTAGGAAGCGGGGCTAGCACAGATACGCAGTATTTT
TRBJ2-3 TRBV7-8 . . CASSLASADTQYF TGTGCCAGCAGCTTAGCGTCCGCAGATACGCAGTATTTT
TRBJ1-4 TRBV10-3 . . CAIRDTYNEKLFF TGTGCCATCAGGGACACCTATAATGAAAAACTGTTTTTT
TRBJ2-7 TRBV27 . . CASSFLLGSPYEQYF TGTGCCAGCAGTTTCCTTCTAGGAAGTCCCTACGAGCAGTACTTC
TRBJ2-5 TRBV15 TRBD2 . CATSRGLAGEETQYF TGTGCCACCAGCAGAGGACTAGCGGGAGAAGAGACCCAGTACTTC
TRBJ2-3 TRBV6-9 TRBD2 . CASRSSGNSDTQYF TGTGCCAGCCGGTCTAGCGGGAACTCAGATACGCAGTATTTT
TRBJ1-5 TRBV18 TRBD1 . CASSPGTGTNQPQHF TGTGCCAGCTCACCTGGGACAGGGACCAATCAGCCCCAGCATTTT
TRBJ2-3 TRBV28 TRBD2 . CASSFTRLAGSSTDTQYF TGTGCCAGCAGTTTTACCCGACTAGCGGGTTCTAGCACAGATACGCAGTATTTT